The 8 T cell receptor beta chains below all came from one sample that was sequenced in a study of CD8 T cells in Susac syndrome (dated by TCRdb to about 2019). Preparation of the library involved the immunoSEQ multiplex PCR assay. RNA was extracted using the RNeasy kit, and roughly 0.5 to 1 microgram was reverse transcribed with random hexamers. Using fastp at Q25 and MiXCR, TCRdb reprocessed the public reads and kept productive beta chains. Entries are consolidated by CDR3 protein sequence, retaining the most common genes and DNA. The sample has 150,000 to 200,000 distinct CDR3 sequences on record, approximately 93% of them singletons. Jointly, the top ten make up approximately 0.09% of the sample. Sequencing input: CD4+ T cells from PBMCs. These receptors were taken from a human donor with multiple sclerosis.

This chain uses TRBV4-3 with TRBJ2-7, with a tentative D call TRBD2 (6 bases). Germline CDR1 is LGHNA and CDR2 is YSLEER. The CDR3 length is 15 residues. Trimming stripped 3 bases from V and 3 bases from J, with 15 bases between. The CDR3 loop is CASSQGVGSVYEQYF. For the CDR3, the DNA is TGCGCCAGCAGCCAGGGTGTCGGGAGCGTCTACGAGCAGTACTTC.

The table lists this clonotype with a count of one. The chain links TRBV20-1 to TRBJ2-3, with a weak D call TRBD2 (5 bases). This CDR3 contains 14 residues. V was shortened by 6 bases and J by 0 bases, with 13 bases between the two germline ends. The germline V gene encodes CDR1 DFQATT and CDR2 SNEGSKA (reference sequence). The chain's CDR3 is CSALLGGSTDTQYF. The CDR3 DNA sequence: TGCAGTGCCCTCCTGGGCGGGAGCACAGATACGCAGTATTTT.

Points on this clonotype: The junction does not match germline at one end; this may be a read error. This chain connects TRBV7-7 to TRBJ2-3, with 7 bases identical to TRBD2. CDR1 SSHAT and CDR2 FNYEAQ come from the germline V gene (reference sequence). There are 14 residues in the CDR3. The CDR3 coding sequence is TGTGCTAGCAGCTTACGGGGGGACACAGATACGCAGTATTTT. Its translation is CASSLRGDTDTQYF.

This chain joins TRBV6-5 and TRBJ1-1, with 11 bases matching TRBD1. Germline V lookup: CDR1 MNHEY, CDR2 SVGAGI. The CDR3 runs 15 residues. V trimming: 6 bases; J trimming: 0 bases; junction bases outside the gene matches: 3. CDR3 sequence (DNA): TGTGCCAGCAGCCGGGACAGGGGGTTGAACACTGAAGCTTTCTTT. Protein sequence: CASSRDRGLNTEAFF.

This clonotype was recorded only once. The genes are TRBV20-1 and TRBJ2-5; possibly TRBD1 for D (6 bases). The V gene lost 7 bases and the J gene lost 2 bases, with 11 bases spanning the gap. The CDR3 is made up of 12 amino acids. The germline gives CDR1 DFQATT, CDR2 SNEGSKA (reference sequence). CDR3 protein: CSVQQGQETQYF. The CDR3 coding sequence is TGCAGTGTGCAACAGGGTCAAGAGACCCAGTACTTC.

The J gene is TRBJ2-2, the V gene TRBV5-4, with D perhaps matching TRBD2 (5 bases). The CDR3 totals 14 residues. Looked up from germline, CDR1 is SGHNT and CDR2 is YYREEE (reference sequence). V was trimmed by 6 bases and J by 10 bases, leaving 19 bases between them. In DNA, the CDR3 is TGTGCCAGCACCCTGCCAGACACTAGTTCGGAGCTGTTTTTT. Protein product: CASTLPDTSSELFF.

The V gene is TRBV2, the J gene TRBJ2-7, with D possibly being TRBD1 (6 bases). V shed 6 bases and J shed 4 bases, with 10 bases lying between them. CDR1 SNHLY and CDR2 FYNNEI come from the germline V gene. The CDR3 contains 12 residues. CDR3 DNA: TGTGCCAGCAGGGCACAGGGTTACGAGCAGTACTTC. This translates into CASRAQGYEQYF.

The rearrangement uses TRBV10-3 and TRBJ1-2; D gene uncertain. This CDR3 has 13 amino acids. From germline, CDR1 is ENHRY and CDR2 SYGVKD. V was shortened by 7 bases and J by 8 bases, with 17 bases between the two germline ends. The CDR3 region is CAIKIIDSSGYTF. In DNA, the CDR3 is TGTGCCATCAAGATTATCGACTCGAGCGGCTACACCTTC.